This TCR beta chain was captured in a study of blood T cell repertoires in COVID-19. In the study overall: Sites in the United States, Italy and Spain provided acute and convalescent COVID-19 samples. The analysed material was cDNA or gDNA that came from T cells, B-cell-depleted T cells, or PBMCs.

Authors' methods: Estimation of nucleated cell counts was performed using reference gene primer amplification. Using immunoSEQ multiplex PCR, the repertoire was profiled, and TCRdb retains in-frame clones only, with some absent. V, J and clone size are those of that table, while D and trimming were read from the DNA. The repertoire holds around 78,000 clones, with roughly 89% as singletons. The CDR3 is 13 residues long. The V and J ends lost 0 bases and 10 bases, in that order; junction bases with no gene match: 4. CDR1 and CDR2 from the germline V gene are GTSNPN and SVGIG (reference sequence). The sequencing input was peripheral blood. The receptor was isolated from a man over 45 with active or convalescent COVID-19. The chain recombines TRBV30 with TRBJ1-4; TRBD1 agrees at 8 bases. CDR3 residues: CAWSVGRGLKLFF. For the CDR3, the DNA is TGTGCCTGGAGTGTAGGCAGGGGGCTAAAACTGTTTTTT.